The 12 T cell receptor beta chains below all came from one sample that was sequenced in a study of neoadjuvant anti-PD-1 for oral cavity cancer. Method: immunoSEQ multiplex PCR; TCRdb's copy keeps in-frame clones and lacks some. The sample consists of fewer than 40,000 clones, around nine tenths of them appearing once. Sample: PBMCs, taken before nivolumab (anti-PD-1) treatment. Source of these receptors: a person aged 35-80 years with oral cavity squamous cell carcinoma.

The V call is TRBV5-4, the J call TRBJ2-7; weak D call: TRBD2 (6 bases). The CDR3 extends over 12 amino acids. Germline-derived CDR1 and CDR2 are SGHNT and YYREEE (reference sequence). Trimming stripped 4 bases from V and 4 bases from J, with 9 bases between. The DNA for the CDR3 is TGTGCCAGCAGCCTGGGGGGTTACGAGCAGTACTTC. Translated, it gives CASSLGGYEQYF.

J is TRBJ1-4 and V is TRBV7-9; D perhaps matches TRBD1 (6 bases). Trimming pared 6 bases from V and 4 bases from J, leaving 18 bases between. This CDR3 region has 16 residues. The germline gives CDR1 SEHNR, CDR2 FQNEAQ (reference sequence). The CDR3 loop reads CASRQAIGQRNEKLFF. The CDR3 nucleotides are TGTGCCAGCAGGCAAGCGATCGGACAGCGTAATGAAAAACTGTTTTTT.

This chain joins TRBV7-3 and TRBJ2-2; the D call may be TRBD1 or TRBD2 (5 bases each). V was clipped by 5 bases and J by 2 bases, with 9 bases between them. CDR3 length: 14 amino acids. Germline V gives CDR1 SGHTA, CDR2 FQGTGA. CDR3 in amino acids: CASSRGPNTGELFF. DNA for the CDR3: TGTGCCAGCAGCAGGGGACCAAACACCGGGGAGCTGTTTTTT.

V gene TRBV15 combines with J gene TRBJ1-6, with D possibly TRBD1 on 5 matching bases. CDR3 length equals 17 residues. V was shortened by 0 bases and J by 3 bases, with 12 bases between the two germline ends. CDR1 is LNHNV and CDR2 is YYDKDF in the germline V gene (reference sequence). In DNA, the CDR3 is TGTGCCACCAGCAGAGATAGGGTCCAGGGCTATAATTCACCCCTCCACTTT. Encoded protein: CATSRDRVQGYNSPLHF. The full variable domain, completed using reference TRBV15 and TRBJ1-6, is DAMVIQNPRYQVTQFGKPVTLSCSQTLNHNVMYWYQQKSSQAPKLLFHYYDKDFNNEADTPDNFQSRRPNTSFCFLDIRSPGLGDTAMYLCATSRDRVQGYNSPLHFGNGTRLTVT.

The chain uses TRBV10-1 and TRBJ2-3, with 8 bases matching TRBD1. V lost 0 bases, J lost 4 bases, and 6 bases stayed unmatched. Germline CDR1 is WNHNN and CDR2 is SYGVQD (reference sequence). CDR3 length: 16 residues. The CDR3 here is CASSESRTGSSDTQYF. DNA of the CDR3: TGCGCCAGCAGTGAGTCTAGGACAGGGTCCTCAGATACGCAGTATTTT.

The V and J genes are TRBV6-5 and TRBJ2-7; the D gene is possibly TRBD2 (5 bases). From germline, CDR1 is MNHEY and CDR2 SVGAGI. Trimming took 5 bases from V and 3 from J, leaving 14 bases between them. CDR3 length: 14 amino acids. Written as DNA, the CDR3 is TGTGCCAGCAGTACCGGACTGACACTCTACGAGCAGTACTTC. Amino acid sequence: CASSTGLTLYEQYF.

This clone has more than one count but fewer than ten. The CDR3 loop reads CASSIRGYGYTF. The CDR3 coding sequence is TGTGCCAGCAGCATAAGGGGCTATGGCTACACCTTC. The chain carries TRBV7-2 and TRBJ1-2; D perhaps matches TRBD1 (5 bases). This CDR3 has 12 residues. V was pared by 5 bases and J by 4 bases, with 8 bases between. Germline CDR1 reads SGHTA; CDR2 reads FQGNSA.

CDR3 in amino acids: CASSFREGFNSPLHF. As DNA, the CDR3 is TGTGCCAGCAGCTTCAGGGAAGGATTTAATTCACCCCTCCACTTT. The chain is built from TRBV7-2 and TRBJ1-6, with D perhaps matching TRBD1 (5 bases). V gave up 3 bases and J gave up 6 bases, with 12 bases separating them. Germline CDR1 reads SGHTA; CDR2 reads FQGNSA. The CDR3 covers 15 residues.

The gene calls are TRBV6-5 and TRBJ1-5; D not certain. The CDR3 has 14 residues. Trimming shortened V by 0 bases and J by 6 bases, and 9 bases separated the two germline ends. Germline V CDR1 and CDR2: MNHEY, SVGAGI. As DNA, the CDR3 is TGTGCCAGCAGTTACTCGAGCTGGACTCAGCCCCAGCATTTT. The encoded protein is CASSYSSWTQPQHF.

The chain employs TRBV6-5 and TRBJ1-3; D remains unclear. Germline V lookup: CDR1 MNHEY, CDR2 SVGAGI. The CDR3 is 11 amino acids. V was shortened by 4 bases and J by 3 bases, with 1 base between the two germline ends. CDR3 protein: CASSFGNTIYF. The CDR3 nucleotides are TGTGCCAGCAGTTTTGGAAACACCATATATTTT.

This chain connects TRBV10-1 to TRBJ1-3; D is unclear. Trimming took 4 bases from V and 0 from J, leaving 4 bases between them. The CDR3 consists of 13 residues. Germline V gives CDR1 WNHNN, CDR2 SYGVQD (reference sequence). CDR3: CASSGGSGNTIYF. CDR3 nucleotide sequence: TGCGCCAGCAGTGGTGGCTCTGGAAACACCATATATTTT.

CDR3: CASTPSLIQETQYF. The DNA of the CDR3 is TGTGCCAGCACTCCAAGCTTGATTCAAGAGACCCAGTACTTC. This chain uses TRBV6-1 with TRBJ2-5; no firm D call. Trimming removed 7 bases at V and 2 bases at J, with 14 bases between. Germline V gene data show CDR1 as MNHNS and CDR2 as SASEGT. The CDR3 contains 14 residues.